One sample yielded the 17 T cell receptor beta chains listed below, sequenced in a study of cytomegalovirus exposure and HLA in healthy donors. The PCR ran on 60 Vbeta and 13 Jbeta primers. Sequenced by immunoSEQ multiplex PCR; TCRdb stores in-frame clones only, minus some. This table holds around 99,000 clones, 60% to 80% found once. Sequenced material: PBMCs. The origin of the receptors is a middle-aged man in good health and CMV-seropositive.

This clone was found a few times. The rearrangement uses TRBV5-6 and TRBJ2-7; D might be TRBD2 (6 bases). Germline lookup yields CDR1 SGHDT and CDR2 YYEEEE. There are 12 residues in the CDR3. Trimming cost V 4 bases and J 9 bases, with 14 bases left between them. CDR3 amino acids: CASSERENWQYF. The CDR3 DNA follows: TGTGCCAGCAGCGAACGGGAGAACTGGCAGTACTTC. The full variable domain, its missing parts supplied by reference TRBV5-6 and TRBJ2-7, is DAGVTQSPTHLIKTRGQQVTLRCSPKSGHDTVSWYQQALGQGPQFIFQYYEEEERQRGNFPDRFSGHQFPNYSSELNVNALLLGDSALYLCASSERENWQYFGPGTRLTVT.

This clone occurred once. CDR3 sequence: CASSFSSYEQYF. CDR3 sequence (DNA): TGTGCCAGCAGCTTTAGCTCCTACGAGCAGTACTTC. The chain uses TRBV13 and TRBJ2-7, with D unresolved. This CDR3 is built from 12 residues. Germline V lookup: CDR1 PRHDT, CDR2 FYEKMQ (reference sequence). V was pared by 3 bases and J by 0 bases, with 3 bases between.

The chain carries TRBV4-3 and TRBJ2-7; 10 bases are a match to TRBD1. CDR3 length: 15 amino acids. The ends lost 4 bases at V and 2 bases at J; junction bases unmatched: 5. Germline V gene sequence: CDR1 LGHNA, CDR2 YSLEER. CDR3 nucleotides: TGCGCCAGCAGCCCCGACAGGGGGCTGGCCTACGAGCAGTACTTC. Translation: CASSPDRGLAYEQYF.

V gene TRBV12-5 combines with J gene TRBJ1-1, with TRBD1 matching 8 bases. V lost 0 bases to trimming and J lost 2 bases; unmatched junction nucleotides: 5. The CDR3 is 16 amino acids. Germline V gene data show CDR1 as LGHNT and CDR2 as FRNRAP. CDR3: CASGLVLGTGNTEAFF. The CDR3, as DNA: TGTGCTAGTGGTTTGGTTCTGGGGACAGGAAACACTGAAGCTTTCTTT.

This clone was counted only a few times. The genes are TRBV6-5 and TRBJ2-7, with TRBD1 identical over 8 bases. The CDR3 spans 16 residues. In germline, CDR1 is MNHEY, CDR2 SVGAGI. The J segment lost 3 bases and the V segment lost 0 bases, leaving 7 bases of the junction unmatched. CDR3: CASSYSYPGQGYEQYF. DNA of the CDR3: TGTGCCAGCAGTTACTCGTACCCCGGACAGGGCTACGAGCAGTACTTC.

This clone was observed a handful of times. CDR3 in amino acids: CASTPGSTEAFF. For the CDR3, the DNA is TGTGCCAGCACCCCGGGGTCTACTGAAGCTTTCTTT. This chain joins TRBV28 and TRBJ1-1; D not certain. Germline V gene data show CDR1 as MDHEN and CDR2 as SYDVKM. The CDR3 is 12 residues long. The V end lost 7 bases, the J end lost 5 bases, and 11 bases lay between the germline ends.

In regard to this clone: An end of the junction differs from the germline gene, which may be a read error. The rearrangement uses TRBV7-9 and TRBJ1-1, with no clear D. In germline, CDR1 is SEHNR, CDR2 FQNEAQ (reference sequence). CDR3 length equals 15 residues. The CDR3 region has the DNA TGTTCCAGCAGCATTCCTCCGGGTCACGGGACTGAAGCTTTCTTT. As protein: CSSSIPPGHGTEAFF.

This clone appeared a few times. This rearrangement joins TRBV4-2 to TRBJ2-7; the D is unclear. Trimming removed 2 bases from V and 0 bases from J, with 11 bases in between. There are 15 residues in the CDR3. Germline CDR1 reads LGHNA; CDR2 reads YNFKEQ. CDR3 loop: CASSQSTGYSYEQYF. The CDR3 bases are TGTGCCAGCAGCCAATCCACGGGTTACTCCTACGAGCAGTACTTC.

The genes are TRBV7-9 and TRBJ2-5, with 10 nucleotides matching TRBD1. This CDR3 comprises 16 residues. Germline values: CDR1 SEHNR, CDR2 FQNEAQ (reference sequence). Germline trimming cut 2 bases from V and 5 bases from J; bases unmatched to any gene: 8. The CDR3 DNA reads as TGTGCCAGCAGCTTAAGCCGACAGGGGGCTTATGAGACCCAGTACTTC. Protein: CASSLSRQGAYETQYF.

The V and J genes are TRBV4-1 and TRBJ1-5, with 7 bases matching TRBD1. This CDR3 comprises 13 residues. Germline CDR1 is MGHRA and CDR2 is YSYEKL. With 2 bases clipped from V and 7 bases from J, the junction kept 2 bases outside the gene matches. CDR3 nucleotides: TGCGCCAGCAGCCAAACACAGGGGCAGCCCCAGCATTTT. Translated, it gives CASSQTQGQPQHF.

This clone was detected a few times. The chain joins TRBV5-1 to TRBJ1-6; TRBD1 is a possible D gene (6 bases). With 0 bases removed from V and 7 bases from J, the gap between germline ends came to 17 bases. Germline loops: CDR1 SGHRS, CDR2 YFSETQ. CDR3 size: 17 residues. CDR3 bases: TGCGCCAGCAGCTTGGCCATGGCAGGGGCCGACAATTCACCCCTCCACTTT. Translating gives CASSLAMAGADNSPLHF.

The rearrangement uses TRBV5-1 and TRBJ2-1; D might be TRBD2 (5 bases). This CDR3 region has 15 residues. Germline V gene data show CDR1 as SGHRS and CDR2 as YFSETQ. Trimming shortened V by 2 bases and J by 7 bases, and 16 bases separated the two germline ends. The DNA of the CDR3 is TGCGCCAGCAGCTTTACCGGGGATCCTTTTAATGAGCAGTTCTTC. Translation: CASSFTGDPFNEQFF.

The chain employs TRBV28 and TRBJ1-1; the match to TRBD1 covers 7 bases. The CDR3 is made up of 15 amino acids. V shed 5 bases and J 6 bases; nucleotides not matched to a gene: 12. Germline lookup yields CDR1 MDHEN and CDR2 SYDVKM. DNA of the CDR3: TGTGCCAGCAGTCCACACCTCAGGGGGTTGGCTGAAGCTTTCTTT. Translated: CASSPHLRGLAEAFF.

This chain links TRBV11-2 with TRBJ2-3, with TRBD2 matching 7 bases. V lost 4 bases to trimming and J lost 1 base; unmatched junction nucleotides: 2. In germline, CDR1 is SGHAT, CDR2 FQNNGV. CDR3 length: 14 residues. The CDR3 nucleotides read TGTGCCAGCAGCTCGGCGGGGGGCACAGATACGCAGTATTTT. This translates into CASSSAGGTDTQYF.

This clone was counted a few times. V gene TRBV11-3 combines with J gene TRBJ1-6; D is undetermined. CDR1 SGHNT and CDR2 YENEEA come from the germline V gene. V lost 3 bases, J lost 7 bases, and 7 bases lay in between. The CDR3 is made up of 13 amino acids. CDR3 amino acids: CASSFQYNSPLHF. The CDR3 nucleotides read TGTGCCAGCAGCTTTCAGTACAATTCACCCCTCCACTTT.

The chain employs TRBV7-2 and TRBJ1-6; no firm D call. CDR1 is SGHTA and CDR2 is FQGNSA in the germline V gene. V was clipped by 6 bases and J by 5 bases, with 5 bases between them. The CDR3 is made up of 12 amino acids. CDR3: CASSPNNSPLHF. The CDR3 DNA reads TGTGCCAGCAGTCCCAATAATTCACCCCTCCACTTT.

V gene TRBV30 combines with J gene TRBJ2-3; a weak D match, TRBD1 (6 bases). Germline V lookup: CDR1 GTSNPN, CDR2 SVGIG (reference sequence). V was pared by 4 bases and J by 4 bases, with 15 bases between. This CDR3 is 14 amino acids long. CDR3 DNA sequence: TGTGCCTGGACCCCAGGGGCAGGGGCAGATACGCAGTATTTT. Protein sequence: CAWTPGAGADTQYF.